These 10 T cell receptor beta chains were sequenced from one sample in a study of cytomegalovirus exposure and HLA in healthy donors. PCR involved 60 Vbeta and 13 Jbeta primers. Profiled with immunoSEQ multiplex PCR; TCRdb holds only in-frame clones, not every one. The sample shows roughly 120,000 clones, about 82% of them seen only once. The source material was PBMCs. The receptors shown here come from a man aged 45-65 years in good health and CMV-seronegative.

The CDR3 reads CASNPDRYYGYTF. DNA for the CDR3: TGCGCCAGCAACCCGGACAGGTACTATGGCTACACCTTC. The J gene is TRBJ1-2, the V gene TRBV5-1, with 7 bases aligning to TRBD1. CDR3 size: 13 residues. Per germline, CDR1 SGHRS and CDR2 YFSETQ. Trimming cost V 6 bases and J 3 bases; bases outside gene matches: 5.

The chain links TRBV28 to TRBJ2-7; 10 nucleotides align to TRBD1. Germline V gene lookup returns CDR1 MDHEN and CDR2 SYDVKM. This CDR3 is 14 amino acids long. CDR3 protein: CASRDRGNSYERYV. The CDR3 nucleotides are TGTGCCAGCAGGGACAGGGGGAACTCCTACGAGCGGTACGTC.

Only a few counts were recorded for this clone. V gene TRBV4-1 combines with J gene TRBJ2-1, with 9 bases that match TRBD2. Germline V gene data show CDR1 as MGHRA and CDR2 as YSYEKL. This CDR3 contains 16 residues. The V segment lost 3 bases and the J segment 8 bases; nucleotides outside the gene matches: 11. CDR3 DNA: TGCGCCAGCAGCCACGGGGCGGGGGGGCCTAGGGATGAGCAGTTCTTC. This sequence encodes CASSHGAGGPRDEQFF.

The rearrangement joins TRBV4-2 to TRBJ1-4, with D hard to call. The CDR3 extends over 14 amino acids. V gave up 0 bases and J gave up 4 bases, with 6 bases separating them. Germline V gene lookup returns CDR1 LGHNA and CDR2 YNFKEQ. Here the CDR3 DNA reads TGTGCCAGCAGCCAAGAAGCGGATAATGAAAAACTGTTTTTT. It translates to CASSQEADNEKLFF.

A few counts support this clone. The chain uses TRBV5-1 and TRBJ2-2, with 10 bases that match TRBD1. The CDR3 runs to 17 residues. The germline CDR1 and CDR2 sequences are SGHRS and YFSETQ. The ends lost 1 base at V and 4 bases at J; junction bases unmatched: 7. CDR3 sequence (DNA): TGCGCCAGCAGCTTGTTGGGGACAGGGGACAGCACCGGGGAGCTGTTTTTT. This translates into CASSLLGTGDSTGELFF.

The chain combines TRBV5-4 with TRBJ1-1; 10 bases are a match to TRBD1. There are 15 residues in the CDR3. Per the germline V gene, CDR1 is SGHNT and CDR2 is YYREEE (reference sequence). The V segment lost 3 bases and the J segment 7 bases; nucleotides outside the gene matches: 9. CDR3: CASSSTTGGFVEAFF. CDR3 nucleotides: TGTGCCAGCAGCTCGACGACAGGGGGCTTTGTTGAAGCTTTCTTT.

This chain links TRBV5-4 with TRBJ2-5, with TRBD1 as a possible D gene (7 bases). This CDR3 region has 14 residues. V was trimmed by 3 bases and J by 4 bases, leaving 13 bases between them. CDR1 SGHNT and CDR2 YYREEE come from the germline V gene (reference sequence). CDR3: CASSSGQGGETQYF. The CDR3 bases are TGTGCCAGCAGCTCAGGGCAGGGGGGAGAGACCCAGTACTTC.

This clone has a single count. The genes are TRBV7-2 and TRBJ1-6; the D gene is possibly TRBD1 (6 bases). CDR1 is SGHTA, CDR2 FQGNSA, per germline. This CDR3 has 15 amino acids. Trimming pared 1 base from V and 9 bases from J, leaving 13 bases between. In DNA form, the CDR3 reads TGTGCCAGCAGCTTAGAGGGCAGGGGACGTTCACCCCTCCACTTT. Its translation: CASSLEGRGRSPLHF.

This chain uses TRBV7-6 with TRBJ2-5, with 11 positions matching TRBD2. The CDR3 is made up of 17 amino acids. J was trimmed by 4 bases and V by 3 bases; bases with no gene match: 10. Germline lookup yields CDR1 SGHVS and CDR2 FNYEAQ. CDR3 sequence reads: CASSFSLAGGVGETQYF. CDR3 coding DNA: TGTGCCAGCAGCTTCTCTCTAGCGGGGGGTGTAGGAGAGACCCAGTACTTC.

V and J are TRBV10-3 and TRBJ2-7, with 8 bases lining up with TRBD1. The germline V gene has CDR1 ENHRY and CDR2 SYGVKD. Trimming at V came to 6 bases and at J to 2 bases, leaving 9 bases not matched to a gene. The CDR3 contains 15 residues. CDR3 sequence (DNA): TGTGCCATCAGGTCGGGGACAGGTCCGGCCTACGAGCAGTACTTC. This sequence encodes CAIRSGTGPAYEQYF.